This TCR beta chain originates from a study of control samples from healthy donors and cancer patients. Produced via immunoSEQ multiplex PCR; TCRdb's table is partial and in-frame only. Among over 100,000 clones listed, roughly 90% were seen once. This clone was counted a single time. Trimming took 4 bases from V and 7 from J, leaving 10 bases between them. The germline V gene has CDR1 SNHLY and CDR2 FYNNEI. The CDR3 length is 13 residues. The specimen sequenced was blood. The chain employs TRBV2 and TRBJ2-2, with D perhaps TRBD1 (6 bases). This sequence was found in a woman aged 50 to 60 in good health. CDR3 nucleotide sequence: TGTGCCAGCAGTGTATACAGGGACGGGGAGCTGTTTTTT. Residues: CASSVYRDGELFF.